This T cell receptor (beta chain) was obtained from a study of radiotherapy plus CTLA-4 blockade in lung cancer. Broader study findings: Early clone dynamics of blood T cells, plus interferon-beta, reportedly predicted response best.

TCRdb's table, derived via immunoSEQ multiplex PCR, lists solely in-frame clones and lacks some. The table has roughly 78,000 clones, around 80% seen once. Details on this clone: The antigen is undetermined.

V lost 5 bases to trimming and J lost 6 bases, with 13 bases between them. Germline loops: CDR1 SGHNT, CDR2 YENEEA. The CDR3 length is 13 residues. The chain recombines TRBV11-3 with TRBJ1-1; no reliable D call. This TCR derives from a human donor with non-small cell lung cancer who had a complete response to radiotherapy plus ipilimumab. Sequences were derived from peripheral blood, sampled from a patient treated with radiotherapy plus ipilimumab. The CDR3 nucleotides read TGTGCCAGCAGCCCCCAAATTCTCTCTGAAGCTTTCTTT. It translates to CASSPQILSEAFF.